The rows below give T cell receptor beta chains drawn from one sample of a study of T cells in Graves' hyperthyroidism and ophthalmopathy. TCRdb re-called the multiplex PCR reads with MiXCR, one entry per CDR3 protein. The table includes over 500,000 distinct CDR3 sequences, 40% to 50% detected once. Sequences were obtained from peripheral blood or thyroid tissue (not recorded which). These receptor sequences come from an adult woman with Graves' disease, either hyperthyroidism or ophthalmopathy (not recorded which). CDR3s include the opening cysteine and the closing phenylalanine or tryptophan. Fields, in order: J gene, V gene, clone size, D gene, CDR3 DNA, CDR3 protein. D genes are given only for firm matches. Not all rows give a size; the values are once, few, many and, for expanded clones, a class.

TRBJ1-4 TRBV6-5 many - TGTGCCAGCAGTGGTGGAGGGGCGGGCGAAAAACTGTTTTTT CASSGGGAGEKLFF
TRBJ1-5 TRBV5-1 many - TGCGCCAGTGGGGGTCTTCAGGAGGGTCAGCCCCAGCATTTT CASGGLQEGQPQHF
TRBJ1-5 TRBV6-5 many - TGTGCCAGCGCTGACAGCTCCTATCAGCCCCAGCATTTT CASADSSYQPQHF
TRBJ2-7 TRBV20-1 - - TGCAGTGCTCCCGAACAGGTGGCGCATTCACCCCTCCGGAGCTCCTACGAGCAGTACTTC CSAPEQVAHSPLRSSYEQYF
TRBJ2-5 TRBV7-8 many - TGTGCCAGCAGCCCCCAACTGACAGCAACAGAGACCCAGTACTTC CASSPQLTATETQYF
TRBJ2-7 TRBV5-1 many TRBD1 TGCGCCAGCAGCTTGGGGGGACAGGGATCGGACGAGCAGTACTTC CASSLGGQGSDEQYF
TRBJ1-1 TRBV2 - - TGTGCCAGCAATTGGCAGGGGCAGAACACTGAAGCTTTCTTT CASNWQGQNTEAFF
TRBJ1-2 TRBV10-3 - - TGTGCCATCAGTGACACTCGTAACTATGGCTACACCTTC CAISDTRNYGYTF
TRBJ1-2 TRBV12-3/TRBV12-4 - - TGTGCCAGCAAGGGCTCTAACTATGGCTACACCTTC CASKGSNYGYTF
TRBJ2-7 TRBV20-1 many - TGCAGTGCTAGTCCCAGGGCTATACACGAGCAGTACTTC CSASPRAIHEQYF
TRBJ2-7 TRBV2 few - TGTGCCAGCAGTGAAAGAAGGGACTTGGATGAGTACTTC CASSERRDLDEYF
TRBJ2-5 TRBV6-2/TRBV6-3 - - TGTGCCAGCAGTTACTCGATATCAAGGTCAGAAGGAAAAGAGACCCAGTACTTC CASSYSISRSEGKETQYF
TRBJ1-5 TRBV2 - TRBD1 TGTGCCAGCAGACAACAGGGGAATAGCAATCAGCCCCAGCATTTT CASRQQGNSNQPQHF
TRBJ2-5 TRBV4-1 many - TGCGCCAGCAGCCGGTGGGACACCGAGGGAGAGACCCAGTACTTC CASSRWDTEGETQYF
TRBJ2-5 TRBV7-6 once TRBD1 TGTGCCAGCAGCTCCCGGACAGGGAGTGATCAGCCCCAGTACTTC CASSSRTGSDQPQYF
TRBJ1-6 TRBV5-5 - - TGTGCCAGCAGCCCAGATTGGGGTTCACCCCTCCACTTT CASSPDWGSPLHF
TRBJ1-4 TRBV12-3/TRBV12-4 - TRBD1 TGTGCCAGTACGACAGGGGGCAAGGCAACTAATGAAAAACTGTTTTTT CASTTGGKATNEKLFF
TRBJ2-5 TRBV28 many - TGTGCCAGCAGTCAACACAGCTTGAAAGAGACCCAGTACTTC CASSQHSLKETQYF
TRBJ1-2 TRBV5-1 few - TGCGCCAGCAGCCCAGACGGCTTCTATGGCTACACCTTC CASSPDGFYGYTF
TRBJ1-2 TRBV7-3 - - TGTGCCAGCAGCCAGGGTAGCTCTGGAAACACCTTC CASSQGSSGNTF
TRBJ1-6 TRBV6-5 - - TGTGCCAGCAGACAAATTAGCGGGAATTCACCCCTCCACTTT CASRQISGNSPLHF
TRBJ1-1 TRBV20-1 few - TGCAGTGCAACTGCCCAGGGGAACACTGAAGCTTTCTTT CSATAQGNTEAFF
TRBJ2-3 TRBV2 once TRBD2 TGTGCCAGCAGTCCGACTAGCGGGAGCCCAGATACGCAGTATTTT CASSPTSGSPDTQYF
TRBJ1-1 TRBV29-1 many - TGCAGCGTTGGAGGACAACTGGGAACTGAAGCTTTCTTT CSVGGQLGTEAFF
TRBJ1-3 TRBV12-3/TRBV12-4 - - TGTGCCAGCAGTCTCCAAGACAAGTGGGGTAACACCATATATTTT CASSLQDKWGNTIYF
TRBJ2-7 TRBV7-6 - - TGTGCCAGCAGCCGCGGATCGGCTAGCAGCTCCTACGAGCAGCACTTC CASSRGSASSSYEQHF
TRBJ2-7 TRBV11-2 once - TGTGCCAGCAGCTTAGATCAGGACGAGCAGTACTTC CASSLDQDEQYF
TRBJ2-5 TRBV29-1 once - TGCAGCGTTGTCTTCGGACGGCCCCAGGAGACCCAGTACTTC CSVVFGRPQETQYF
TRBJ1-1 TRBV10-3 - - TGTGCCATCAGTGAGGCTTGGGCAGGACCGAACACTGAAGCTTTCTTT CAISEAWAGPNTEAFF
TRBJ1-2 TRBV6-1 many - TGTGCCAGCAGTGATAATAACTATGGCTACACCTTC CASSDNNYGYTF
TRBJ1-2 TRBV7-9 - - TGCGCCAGCAGCCAACTCCGGGGTCCTAACTATGGCTACACCTTC CASSQLRGPNYGYTF
TRBJ2-6 TRBV2 once - TGTGCCAGCAGCGGGCGAGCCAACGTCCTGACTTTC CASSGRANVLTF
TRBJ2-7 TRBV7-9 - TRBD2 TGTGCCAGCAGCCCGGGGGGGGCTAGCGGGAGGACCCGAACCTACGAGCAGTACTTC CASSPGGASGRTRTYEQYF
TRBJ2-2 TRBV12-5 once - TGTGCTAGTGGTTTGGCACCACTCTTGAACACCGGGGAGCTGTTTTTT CASGLAPLLNTGELFF
TRBJ1-5 TRBV7-9 few - TGCGCCAGCAGCCAAGAGGTCGGAAACAATCAGCCCCAGCATTTT CASSQEVGNNQPQHF
TRBJ2-2 TRBV10-3 - TRBD2 TGTGCCACCGTTGGGACTAGCGGGAGGAACACCGGGGAGCTGTTTTTT CATVGTSGRNTGELFF
TRBJ1-2 TRBV9 - - TGTGCCAGCAGCGCCCACCGATCGGCAGGGGTTTACACCTTC CASSAHRSAGVYTF
TRBJ1-5 TRBV9 many TRBD1 TGTGCCAGCAGCGAACAGGGGGCGAGCAATCAGCCCCAGCATTTT CASSEQGASNQPQHF
TRBJ2-7 TRBV12-3/TRBV12-4 once TRBD1 TGTGCCAGCAGTTCCCCGGCAGGGGGCGAGCAGTACTTC CASSSPAGGEQYF
TRBJ1-5 TRBV20-1 many - TGCAGTGCTAAGGGCACGAACAATCAGCCCCAGCATTTT CSAKGTNNQPQHF
TRBJ1-1 TRBV29-1 few - TGCAGCGTCAAAGTTACGGCGAGTGACACTGAAGCTTTCTTT CSVKVTASDTEAFF
TRBJ2-5 TRBV5-4 many - TGTGCCAGCAGTCCCGGGACCCAAGAGACCCAGTACTTC CASSPGTQETQYF
TRBJ2-5 TRBV10-3 many - TGTGCCATCAGTACTGACAGGAAGCAAGAGACCCAGTACTTC CAISTDRKQETQYF
TRBJ2-5 TRBV2 few TRBD1 TGTGCCAGCAGTGGGACAGGGTACGGAGAGACCCAGTACTTC CASSGTGYGETQYF
TRBJ2-7 TRBV7-9 - TRBD1 TGTGCCAGCAGCCCGAGGGACAGGTGGAGCGAGCAGTACTTC CASSPRDRWSEQYF
TRBJ1-1 TRBV20-1 many TRBD1 TGCAGTGCAATGAGGACAGGGGGAATAACTGAAGCTTTCTTT CSAMRTGGITEAFF
TRBJ2-5 TRBV7-3 - - TGTGCCAGCAGCTTAAATGGGGTTCAAGAGACCCAGTACTTC CASSLNGVQETQYF
TRBJ2-7 TRBV20-1 - - TGCAGTGCTACGGACCCGAAAAGCTCCTACGAGCAGTACTTC CSATDPKSSYEQYF
TRBJ2-5 TRBV10-1 - - TGCGCCAGCAGTGAGCGGGCAGGGGAGGAACACCAAGAGACCCAGTACTTC CASSERAGEEHQETQYF
TRBJ2-5 TRBV7-9 many - TGCGCCAGCAGTGCCAGCGGGGAGACCCAGTACTTC CASSASGETQYF
TRBJ1-2 TRBV25-1 - - TGTGCCAGCAGTAACCCGGAGGCAGTTTATGGCTACACCTTC CASSNPEAVYGYTF
TRBJ2-2 TRBV5-1 many TRBD2 TGCGCCAGCAGCTTGGAAGGACTAGCGTTCACCGGGGAGCTGTTTTTT CASSLEGLAFTGELFF
TRBJ2-2 TRBV30 few - TGTGCCTGGAGTTTCGGCGGGACGAACACCGGGGAGCTGTTTTTT CAWSFGGTNTGELFF
TRBJ1-6 TRBV6-1 many - TGTGCCAGCAAACCCAGTAATTCACCCCTCCACTTT CASKPSNSPLHF
TRBJ2-2 TRBV7-2 - - TGTGCCAGCAGTCGGAGGGACACCGGGGAGCTGTCTTGG CASSRRDTGELSW
TRBJ1-5 TRBV2 - TRBD1 TGTGCCAGCGCGGGGACAGGGGCTGCCTATCAGCCCCAGCATTTT CASAGTGAAYQPQHF
TRBJ2-7 TRBV7-9 many - TGTGCCAGCAGCCACCGGGACGGTTACGAGCAGTACTTC CASSHRDGYEQYF
TRBJ2-7 TRBV7-9 many - TGTGCCAGCAGCCGGGACGGTCCCTACGAGCAGTACTTC CASSRDGPYEQYF